In this sample, the clone carrying this T cell receptor beta chain turned up a few times. RNA transcripts were the template for amplifying TCR beta CDR3 regions. When the TCR CDR3 underwent first-round RT-PCR, the HTBI primer set was used. From the multiplex PCR reads, TCRdb called clonotypes with MiXCR, one entry per CDR3 protein. Here the sample spans approximately 590,000 distinct CDR3 sequences, 15% to 18% being singletons. The data stem from a study of T cells in Graves' hyperthyroidism and ophthalmopathy. The CDR3 loop spans 14 amino acids. The germline CDR1 and CDR2 sequences are SQVTM and ANQGSEA. The ends lost 4 bases at V and 4 bases at J; junction bases unmatched: 5. Participants, patients aged 18 to 65, had newly diagnosed hyperthyroidism with a duration under 2 months. Uncontrolled infection, other autoimmune disease, pregnancy or lactation barred patients from enrollment.

Material for sequencing was blood. The receptor was isolated from a woman in her twenties or thirties with Graves' hyperthyroidism. The chain combines TRBV29-1 with TRBJ1-5; 9 positions agree with TRBD1. The CDR3 nucleotides are TGCAGCGTTGGTGACAGGGGGATGAATCAGCCCCAGCATTTT. It translates to CSVGDRGMNQPQHF. Supplemented by reference TRBV29-1 and TRBJ1-5, the full variable domain reads SAVISQKPSRDICQRGTSLTIQCQVDSQVTMMFWYRQQPGQSLTLIATANQGSEATYESGFVIDKFPISRPNLTFSTLTVSNMSPEDSSIYLCSVGDRGMNQPQHFGDGTRLSIL.